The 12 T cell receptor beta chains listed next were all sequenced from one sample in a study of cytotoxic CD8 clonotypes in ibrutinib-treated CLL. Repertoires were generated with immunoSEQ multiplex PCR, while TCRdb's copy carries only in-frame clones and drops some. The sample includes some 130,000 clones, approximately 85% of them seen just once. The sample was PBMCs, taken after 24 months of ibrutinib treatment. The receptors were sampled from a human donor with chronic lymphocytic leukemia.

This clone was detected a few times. CDR3 sequence (DNA): TGTGCCAGCAGTTTCCGGACAGGCCAGACTGATCAGCCCCAGCATTTT. Encoded protein: CASSFRTGQTDQPQHF. V is TRBV6-5 and J is TRBJ1-5; 7 bases line up with TRBD1. V lost 4 bases, J lost 5 bases, and 11 bases stayed unmatched. CDR1 MNHEY and CDR2 SVGAGI come from the germline V gene. The length of the CDR3 is 16 residues.

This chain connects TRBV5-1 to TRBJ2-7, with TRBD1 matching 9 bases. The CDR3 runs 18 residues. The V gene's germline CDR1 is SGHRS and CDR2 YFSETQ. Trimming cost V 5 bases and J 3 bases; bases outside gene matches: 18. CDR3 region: CASSPGTGSTQGLYEQYF. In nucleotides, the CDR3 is TGCGCCAGCAGTCCCGGGACAGGGAGCACCCAGGGCCTCTACGAGCAGTACTTC.

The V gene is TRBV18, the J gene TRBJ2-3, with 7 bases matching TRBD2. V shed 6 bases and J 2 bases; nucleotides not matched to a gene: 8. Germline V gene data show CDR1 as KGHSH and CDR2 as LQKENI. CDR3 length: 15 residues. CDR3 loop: CASSLQSGVTDTQYF. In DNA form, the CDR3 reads TGTGCCAGCTCGCTTCAGAGCGGGGTCACAGATACGCAGTATTTT.

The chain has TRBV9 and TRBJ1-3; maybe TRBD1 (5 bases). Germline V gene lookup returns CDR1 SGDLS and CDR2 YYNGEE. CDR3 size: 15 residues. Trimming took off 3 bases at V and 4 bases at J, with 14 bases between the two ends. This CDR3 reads CASSGGRASGNTIYF. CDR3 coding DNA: TGTGCCAGCAGCGGCGGCAGGGCCTCAGGAAACACCATATATTTT.

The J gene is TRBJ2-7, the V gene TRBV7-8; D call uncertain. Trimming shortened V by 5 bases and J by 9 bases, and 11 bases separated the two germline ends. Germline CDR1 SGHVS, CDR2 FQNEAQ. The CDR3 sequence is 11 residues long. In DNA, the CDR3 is TGTGCCAGCAGCGTTTGGGATGTGCAGTACTTC. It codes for CASSVWDVQYF.

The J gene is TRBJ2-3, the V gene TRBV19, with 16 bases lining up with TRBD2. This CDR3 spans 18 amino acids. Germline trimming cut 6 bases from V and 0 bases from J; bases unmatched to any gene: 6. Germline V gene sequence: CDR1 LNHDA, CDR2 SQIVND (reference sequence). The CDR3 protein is CASRTGLAGGSSTDTQYF. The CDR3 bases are TGTGCCAGTAGAACGGGACTAGCGGGAGGGAGTAGCACAGATACGCAGTATTTT.

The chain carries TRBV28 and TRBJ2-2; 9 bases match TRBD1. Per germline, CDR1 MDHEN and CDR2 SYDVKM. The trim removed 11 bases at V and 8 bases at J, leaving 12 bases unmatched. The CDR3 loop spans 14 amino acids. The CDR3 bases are TGTGCCGCAAGCACAGGGGGCGGGCTGGGGGAGCTGTTTTTT. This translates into CAASTGGGLGELFF.

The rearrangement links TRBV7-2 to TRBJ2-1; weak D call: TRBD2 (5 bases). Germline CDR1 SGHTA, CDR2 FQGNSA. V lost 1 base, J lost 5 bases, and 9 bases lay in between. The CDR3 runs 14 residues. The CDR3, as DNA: TGTGCCAGCAGCTTAGGTGCGGGTAACAATGAGCAGTTCTTC. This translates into CASSLGAGNNEQFF.

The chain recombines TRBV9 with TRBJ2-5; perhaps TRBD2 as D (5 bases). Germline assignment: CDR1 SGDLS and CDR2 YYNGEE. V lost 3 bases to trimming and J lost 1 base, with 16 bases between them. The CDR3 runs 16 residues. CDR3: CASSEGGRRPQETQYF. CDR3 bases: TGTGCCAGCAGCGAGGGCGGGCGCAGACCCCAAGAGACCCAGTACTTC.

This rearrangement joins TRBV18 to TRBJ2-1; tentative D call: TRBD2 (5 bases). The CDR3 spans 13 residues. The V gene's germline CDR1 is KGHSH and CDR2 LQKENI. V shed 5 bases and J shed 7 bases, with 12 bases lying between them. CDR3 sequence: CASSGGSGNEQFF. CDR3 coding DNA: TGTGCCAGCTCAGGAGGTTCCGGGAATGAGCAGTTCTTC.

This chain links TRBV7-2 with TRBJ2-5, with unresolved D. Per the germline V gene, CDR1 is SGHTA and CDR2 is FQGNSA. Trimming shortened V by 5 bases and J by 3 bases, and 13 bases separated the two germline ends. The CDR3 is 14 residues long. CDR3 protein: CASSVSGHEETQYF. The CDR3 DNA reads TGTGCCAGCAGCGTTTCAGGTCACGAAGAGACCCAGTACTTC.

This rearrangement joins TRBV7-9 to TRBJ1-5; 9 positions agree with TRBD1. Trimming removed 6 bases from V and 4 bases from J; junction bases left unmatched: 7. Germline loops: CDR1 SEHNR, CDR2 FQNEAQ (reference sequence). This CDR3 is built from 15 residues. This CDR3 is CASSPTGGPNQPQHF. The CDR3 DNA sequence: TGTGCCAGCAGTCCCACAGGGGGCCCGAATCAGCCCCAGCATTTT.